Below, one T cell receptor (beta chain) is given with its context. The antigen remains undetermined. These data are taken from a study of PD-L1 blockade in urothelial cancer. Turning to the study itself: In terms of prior chemotherapy, patients had received 0 to 3 regimens. The analyses of blood took place 3 weeks (second dose) and 6 weeks after treatment start. Researchers found blood samples held a median of approximately 150,000 T cells. Study results and caveats: A below-median TCR clonality in blood before treatment predicted better survival.

The method was immunoSEQ multiplex PCR; TCRdb's version includes in-frame clones alone and lacks a portion of them. Here the sample spans about 39,000 clones, approximately 90% being singletons. Germline-derived CDR1 and CDR2 are SGHTA and FQGTGA. V was clipped by 4 bases and J by 6 bases; unmatched bases: 11. The CDR3 has 16 residues. The receptor comes from a man between 60 and 75 years old with urothelial cancer. The sample in question was PBMCs, obtained around atezolizumab (anti-PD-L1) treatment. V usage is TRBV7-3 and J usage is TRBJ1-2, with 10 bases that match TRBD1. The CDR3 region is CASSSDRGPSSDGYTF. CDR3 sequence (DNA): TGTGCCAGCAGCTCTGACAGGGGGCCCTCTTCAGATGGCTACACCTTC.